These T cell receptor beta chains were read from a single sample in a study of cytomegalovirus exposure and HLA in healthy donors. Assay: immunoSEQ multiplex PCR; the TCRdb copy retains only in-frame clones and omits some. The repertoire holds some 86,000 clones, with approximately 93% as singletons. Sequenced material: PBMCs. These receptors came from a woman younger than 45 in good health and CMV-seronegative. CDR3s include the opening cysteine and the closing phenylalanine or tryptophan. Each record gives: D gene, J gene, clone size, V gene, CDR3 DNA, CDR3 protein. A D gene is named only where the DNA matches it firmly. Not all rows give a size; the values are once, few, many and, for expanded clones, a class.

d_call: NA
j_call: TRBJ2-3
clone_size: NA
v_call: TRBV5-1
cdr3_nt: TGCGCCAGCAGCTTTCGGGAGTCCCCCCGAGATACGCAGTATTTT
cdr3_aa: CASSFRESPRDTQYF

d_call: TRBD2
j_call: TRBJ2-1
clone_size: NA
v_call: TRBV5-1
cdr3_nt: TGCGCCAGCAAATCTCTAGCGGGAGTCTACAATGAGCAGTTCTTC
cdr3_aa: CASKSLAGVYNEQFF

d_call: NA
j_call: TRBJ2-3
clone_size: NA
v_call: TRBV29-1
cdr3_nt: TGCAGCGTTGAAGTGAATAGGGGCCCCCTCCTCACAGATACGCAGTATTTT
cdr3_aa: CSVEVNRGPLLTDTQYF

d_call: TRBD1
j_call: TRBJ2-7
clone_size: NA
v_call: TRBV19
cdr3_nt: TGTGCCAGTACGATGGACAGGCCTCCCTACGAGCAGTACTTC
cdr3_aa: CASTMDRPPYEQYF

d_call: TRBD1
j_call: TRBJ1-1
clone_size: NA
v_call: TRBV7-2
cdr3_nt: TGTGCCAGCAGCTTAGCCCACAGGGGGACGGGGATGAACACTGAAGCTTTCTTT
cdr3_aa: CASSLAHRGTGMNTEAFF

d_call: TRBD2
j_call: TRBJ2-1
clone_size: NA
v_call: TRBV4-1
cdr3_nt: TGCGCCAGCACCACGATCAGACTAGCGGGGGGCCAAAAACCTGTACCCTACAATGAGCAGTTCTTC
cdr3_aa: CASTTIRLAGGQKPVPYNEQFF

d_call: NA
j_call: TRBJ2-1
clone_size: NA
v_call: TRBV15
cdr3_nt: TGTGCCACCAGCAGAGATAGGGGGGGCGACGTATACAATGAGCAGTTCTTC
cdr3_aa: CATSRDRGGDVYNEQFF

d_call: TRBD2
j_call: TRBJ2-7
clone_size: NA
v_call: TRBV5-1
cdr3_nt: TGCGCCAGCAGCTCCCCTAGCGGGAGCTACGAGCAGTACTTC
cdr3_aa: CASSSPSGSYEQYF

d_call: NA
j_call: TRBJ1-1
clone_size: NA
v_call: TRBV28
cdr3_nt: TGTGCCAGCAGTTCCCGGACAGTGCGTATTTCAGCTTTCTTT
cdr3_aa: CASSSRTVRISAFF

d_call: NA
j_call: TRBJ2-3
clone_size: NA
v_call: TRBV2
cdr3_nt: TGTGCCAGCACCCTTCGACTCGTCCAGCCCACAGATACGCAGTATTTT
cdr3_aa: CASTLRLVQPTDTQYF

d_call: TRBD1
j_call: TRBJ1-1
clone_size: NA
v_call: TRBV11-2
cdr3_nt: TGTGCCAGCAGCTTGCGGACAGGGGGGACTGAAGCTTTCTTT
cdr3_aa: CASSLRTGGTEAFF

d_call: NA
j_call: TRBJ1-4
clone_size: NA
v_call: TRBV7-2
cdr3_nt: TGTGCCAGCAGCTTAGCGCTCGGGTGGGCTAATGAAAAACTGTTTTTT
cdr3_aa: CASSLALGWANEKLFF

d_call: NA
j_call: TRBJ2-1
clone_size: NA
v_call: TRBV19
cdr3_nt: TGTGCCAGTAGTATAGCGGCAGGGTCATCCCATGAGCAGTTCTTC
cdr3_aa: CASSIAAGSSHEQFF

d_call: TRBD2
j_call: TRBJ2-7
clone_size: once
v_call: TRBV5-6
cdr3_nt: TGTGCCAGCAGCACAACACAGGGACTAGCGGCCGAGCAGTACTTC
cdr3_aa: CASSTTQGLAAEQYF

d_call: NA
j_call: TRBJ2-2
clone_size: NA
v_call: TRBV5-1
cdr3_nt: TGCGCCAGCAGCGCGCTACAGGGAACCGCAAATAGGGAGCTGTTTTTT
cdr3_aa: CASSALQGTANRELFF

d_call: NA
j_call: TRBJ2-7
clone_size: NA
v_call: TRBV6-5
cdr3_nt: TGTGCCAGCAGTTACCCGGGTGGGGGGATGAAAGAGCAGTACTTC
cdr3_aa: CASSYPGGGMKEQYF

d_call: TRBD2
j_call: TRBJ2-2
clone_size: NA
v_call: TRBV7-6
cdr3_nt: TGTGCCAGCAGCTTAGTGGCTAGCGGTAACACCGGGGAGCTGTTTTTT
cdr3_aa: CASSLVASGNTGELFF

d_call: NA
j_call: TRBJ1-1
clone_size: NA
v_call: TRBV7-9
cdr3_nt: TGTGCCAGCAGCTTACAGGCCATGAACACTGAAGCTTTCTTT
cdr3_aa: CASSLQAMNTEAFF

d_call: TRBD1
j_call: TRBJ2-3
clone_size: NA
v_call: TRBV9
cdr3_nt: TGTGCCAGCAGCCCCAGGACAGGGTTAGATACGCAGTATTTT
cdr3_aa: CASSPRTGLDTQYF

d_call: TRBD2
j_call: TRBJ2-4
clone_size: few
v_call: TRBV2
cdr3_nt: TGTGCCAGCCGCCTGGCACTAGCGGGAGCCAAAAACATTCAGTACTTC
cdr3_aa: CASRLALAGAKNIQYF

d_call: NA
j_call: TRBJ1-5
clone_size: NA
v_call: TRBV11-2
cdr3_nt: TGTGCCAGCAGCTTGATGCCCGGGGGGCGAGGCAATCAGCCCCAGCATTTT
cdr3_aa: CASSLMPGGRGNQPQHF

d_call: TRBD2
j_call: TRBJ2-7
clone_size: NA
v_call: TRBV5-4
cdr3_nt: TGTGCCAGCAGGATTGGGACTAGCCTTATCTACGAGCAGTACTTC
cdr3_aa: CASRIGTSLIYEQYF

d_call: NA
j_call: TRBJ2-7
clone_size: NA
v_call: TRBV2
cdr3_nt: TGTGCCAGCTGCACTAGCTCCTACGAGCAGTACTTC
cdr3_aa: CASCTSSYEQYF